This TCR beta chain was obtained from a study of patients and donors after allogeneic stem cell transplantation. TCRdb reanalysed the RT-PCR reads using MiXCR and keeps one entry per CDR3 protein. The table includes 390,000 or so distinct CDR3 sequences, 15% to 20% detected once. This clonotype has more than one count but fewer than ten. V gave up 2 bases and J gave up 3 bases, with 11 bases separating them. The CDR3 totals 14 residues. The germline V gene has CDR1 MGHDK and CDR2 SYGVNS. Input material: blood, either unsorted or a sorted T cell fraction (not recorded which). The receptor comes from a human donor who was either an allogeneic HSCT recipient or a stem cell or donor lymphocyte infusion donor (not recorded which). It is not recorded whose cells these are; they may come from a transplant donor. This rearrangement joins TRBV25-1 to TRBJ2-7; D gene uncertain. Here the CDR3 reads CASSETATSYEQYF. The CDR3 DNA follows: TGTGCCAGCAGTGAAACGGCCACAAGCTACGAGCAGTACTTC.